This T cell receptor beta chain was sequenced in a study of control samples from healthy donors and cancer patients (dated by TCRdb to the early 2020s). The CDR3 runs 15 amino acids, cysteine and phenylalanine included. Of the read, only the CDR3 DNA is kept; its 45 bases are in frame from base 1. Trimming removed 6 bases from V and 0 bases from J, leaving 12 bases between the germline ends. Via the germline V gene, CDR1 is MNHEY and CDR2 SVGAGI. The protocol used for the library was the immunoSEQ multiplex PCR assay. TCRdb provides this immuneACCESS table in a form limited to in-frame rearrangements. Some clones are lacking; in checked studies, under half of them reflect an unresolved V gene, and why the rest are absent is not known. A total of fewer than 30,000 clones appear in this sample, around 87% of them only once. Approximately 1.5% of the sample is held by the ten biggest clonotypes. About this clone itself: Its antigen specificity is not known. Nothing much larger sits one base from this clone, and base qualities are not available.

The V and J segments used are TRBV6-5 and TRBJ1-5, with the D gene not clear enough to name. The sequencing sample was made of PBMCs. The receptor's source is a woman in her 40s with lung cancer. The sequenced DNA: TGTGCCAGCAGAGGGTGGGCCGATAGCAATCAGCCCCAGCATTTT. Its coded protein is CASRGWADSNQPQHF.